This T cell receptor beta chain was identified in a study of T cell repertoires in cytomegalovirus infection. Study background: Shared public TCR beta signatures pointed to both CMV infection and a matching HLA type.

Findings of the study overall: There were carriers of CMV plus the relevant HLA, and cumulative public TCR beta family frequency identified them. What dominated the ex vivo response were HLA-C-restricted CMV-specific TCR beta clonotypes.

V was clipped by 3 bases and J by 6 bases, with 12 bases between them. Germline CDR1 and CDR2: MGHDK and SYGVNS. The CDR3 sequence is 15 residues long. For this clonotype: Its antigen remains unidentified.

TCRdb used MiXCR to reprocess the reads, holding one entry per CDR3 protein. The sample includes fewer than 30,000 distinct CDR3 sequences, approximately 22% of them seen just once. The TCR originated in a human donor in good health (CMV status not recorded). Some clones in this sample may be carry-over from other donors' samples. This chain connects TRBV25-1 to TRBJ1-6; no reliable D call. This specimen consisted of CD8+ T cells from cultured PBMCs, obtained from culture after CMV antigen stimulation. The CDR3 coding sequence is TGTGCCAGCAGTGAGACGTTAAGGCGTAATTCACCCCTCCACTTT. It codes for CASSETLRRNSPLHF.